Listed here is a single T cell receptor beta chain. Antigen unknown. Sample treatment: around 19 received Ad26.COV2.S at low or high dose, single or two shots; several received placebo; per-sample allocation not given. Day 63 after the first vaccine or placebo injection was the time point for sampling. This specimen belongs to a study of Ad26.COV2.S vaccination and SARS-CoV-2 variants. The study's findings and limits: After vaccination, reports described spike-specific CD8+ and CD4+ T cell responses as showing substantial breadth. Vaccine and placebo groups showed comparable non-spike TCR breadth.

Clones were sequenced by immunoSEQ multiplex PCR, and TCRdb holds only the in-frame ones, with some missing. In the table there are hundreds of thousands of clones, around 92% of which are singletons. Germline V gene data show CDR1 as MNHEY and CDR2 as SVGAGI. V was clipped by 6 bases and J by 0 bases, with 11 bases between them. This CDR3 has 14 amino acids. The sequencing used peripheral blood, collected in a trial of Ad26.COV2.S vaccine versus placebo. The receptor was derived from a person aged 18-65 years who received the Ad26.COV2.S COVID-19 vaccine or a placebo. This chain connects TRBV6-5 to TRBJ1-1; possible D gene TRBD1, 6 bases. The CDR3 nucleotides read TGTGCCAGCAGGGTAGGACAGTTGAACACTGAAGCTTTCTTT. This encodes CASRVGQLNTEAFF.